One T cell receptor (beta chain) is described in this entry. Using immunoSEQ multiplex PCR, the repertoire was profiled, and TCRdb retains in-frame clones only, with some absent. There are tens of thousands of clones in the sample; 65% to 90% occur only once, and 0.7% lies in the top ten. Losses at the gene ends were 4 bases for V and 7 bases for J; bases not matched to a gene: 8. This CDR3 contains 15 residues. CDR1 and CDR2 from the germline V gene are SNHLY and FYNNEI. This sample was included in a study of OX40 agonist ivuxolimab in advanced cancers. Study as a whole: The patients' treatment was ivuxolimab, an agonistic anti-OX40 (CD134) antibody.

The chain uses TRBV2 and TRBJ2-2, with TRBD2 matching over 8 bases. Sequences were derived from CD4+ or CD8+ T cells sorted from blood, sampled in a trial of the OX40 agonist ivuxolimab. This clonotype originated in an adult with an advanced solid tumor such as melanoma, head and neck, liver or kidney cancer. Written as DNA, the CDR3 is TGTGCCAGCAGTGTGGCGGGAGGCCGCGGCGGGGAGCTGTTTTTT. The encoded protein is CASSVAGGRGGELFF.